Here is one T cell receptor (beta chain) with its context. The antigen is not known. At one end, the junction sequence differs from germline, possibly due to a read error. This record comes from a study of blood T cells in healthy people across ages. This CDR3 has 14 residues. Germline CDR1 reads LGHNA; CDR2 reads YSLEER. With a J-beta primer mix and a sample-barcoded 5' primer, a second PCR ran about 7 to 12 cycles. Paired-end reads containing CDR3 totaled no fewer than 2.5 million for each sample. TCRdb reprocessed the 5' RACE reads via MiXCR and lists one record per CDR3 protein. The sample lists around 580,000 distinct CDR3 sequences, 45% to 55% occurring once. Study findings and constraints: TCR beta diversity, measured per million T cells, fell in a roughly linear way with age. Fewer expanded clones and more diversity marked long-lived versus aged donors.

This TCR came from a man older than 75 in good health. The sequencing input was blood. The J gene is TRBJ1-1, the V gene TRBV4-3, with D unclear. Here the CDR3 reads CTSSQAGRDTEAFF. CDR3 sequence (DNA): TGCACCAGCAGCCAAGCAGGCAGAGACACTGAAGCTTTCTTT.